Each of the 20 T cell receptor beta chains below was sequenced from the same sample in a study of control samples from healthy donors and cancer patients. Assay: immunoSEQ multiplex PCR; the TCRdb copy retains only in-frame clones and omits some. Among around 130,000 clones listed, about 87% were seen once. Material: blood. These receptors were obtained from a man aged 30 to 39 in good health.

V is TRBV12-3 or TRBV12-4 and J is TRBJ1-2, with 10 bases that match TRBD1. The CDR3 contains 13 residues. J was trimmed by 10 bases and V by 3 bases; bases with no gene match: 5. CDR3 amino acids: CASSFGQGEVYTF. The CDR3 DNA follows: TGTGCCAGCAGTTTCGGACAGGGGGAGGTCTACACCTTC.

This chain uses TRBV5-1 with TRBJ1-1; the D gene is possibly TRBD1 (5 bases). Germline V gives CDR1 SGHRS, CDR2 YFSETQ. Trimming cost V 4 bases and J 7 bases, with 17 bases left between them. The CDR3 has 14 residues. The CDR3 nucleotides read TGCGCCAGCAGCCCTGACAGTGGATGGGGTGAAGCTTTCTTT. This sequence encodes CASSPDSGWGEAFF.

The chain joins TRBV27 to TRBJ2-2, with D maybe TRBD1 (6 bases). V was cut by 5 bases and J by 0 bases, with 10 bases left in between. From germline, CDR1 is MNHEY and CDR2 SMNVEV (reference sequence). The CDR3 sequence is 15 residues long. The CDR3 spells CASSIQGANTGELFF. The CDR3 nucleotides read TGTGCCAGCAGTATACAGGGCGCGAACACCGGGGAGCTGTTTTTT.

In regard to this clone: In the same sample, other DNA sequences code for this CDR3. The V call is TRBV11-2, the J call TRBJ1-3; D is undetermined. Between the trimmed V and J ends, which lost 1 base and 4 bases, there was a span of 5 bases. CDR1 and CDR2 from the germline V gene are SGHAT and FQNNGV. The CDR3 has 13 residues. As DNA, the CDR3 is TGTGCCAGCAGCTTAGTGGAGGGAAACACCATATATTTT. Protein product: CASSLVEGNTIYF.

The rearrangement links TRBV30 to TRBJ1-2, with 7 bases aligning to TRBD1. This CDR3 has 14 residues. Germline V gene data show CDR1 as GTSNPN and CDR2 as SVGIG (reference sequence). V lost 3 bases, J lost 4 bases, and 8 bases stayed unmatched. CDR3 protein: CAWRRGQRGYGYTF. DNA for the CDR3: TGTGCCTGGAGAAGGGGGCAGCGGGGCTATGGCTACACCTTC.

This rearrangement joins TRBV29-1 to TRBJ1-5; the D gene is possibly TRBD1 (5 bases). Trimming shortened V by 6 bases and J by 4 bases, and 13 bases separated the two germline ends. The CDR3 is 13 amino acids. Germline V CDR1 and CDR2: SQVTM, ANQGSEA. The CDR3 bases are TGCAGCGTCCGGGACTCTATTAATCAGCCCCAGCATTTT. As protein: CSVRDSINQPQHF.

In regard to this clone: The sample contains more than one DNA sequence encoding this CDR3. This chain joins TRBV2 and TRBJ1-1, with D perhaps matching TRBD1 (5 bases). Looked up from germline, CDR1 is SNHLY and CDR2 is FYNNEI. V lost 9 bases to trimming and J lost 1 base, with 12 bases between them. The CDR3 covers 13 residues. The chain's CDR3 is CASSRDRNTEAFF. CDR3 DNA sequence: TGTGCCAGTAGTAGAGACAGGAACACTGAAGCTTTCTTT.

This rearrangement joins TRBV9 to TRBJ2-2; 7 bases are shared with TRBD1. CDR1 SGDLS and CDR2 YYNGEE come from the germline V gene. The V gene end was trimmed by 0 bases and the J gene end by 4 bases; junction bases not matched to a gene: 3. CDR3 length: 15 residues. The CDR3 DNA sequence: TGTGCCAGCAGCGTAGATCCAGGGGGCACCGGGGAGCTGTTTTTT. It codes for CASSVDPGGTGELFF.

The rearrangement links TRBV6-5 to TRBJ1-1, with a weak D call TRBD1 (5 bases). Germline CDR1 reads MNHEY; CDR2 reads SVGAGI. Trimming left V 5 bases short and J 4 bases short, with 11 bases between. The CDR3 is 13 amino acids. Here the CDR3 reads CASSTDGGTEAFF. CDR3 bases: TGTGCCAGCAGTACAGACGGGGGCACTGAAGCTTTCTTT.

Here the CDR3 DNA reads TGTGCCAGCAGCTTAGCTAGCAGGTCGGGCGAGCAGTACGTC. Its protein product is CASSLASRSGEQYV. The chain joins TRBV11-2 to TRBJ2-7; perhaps TRBD2 as D (5 bases). Trimming stripped 1 base from V and 6 bases from J, with 13 bases between. Per the germline V gene, CDR1 is SGHAT and CDR2 is FQNNGV. This CDR3 region has 14 residues.

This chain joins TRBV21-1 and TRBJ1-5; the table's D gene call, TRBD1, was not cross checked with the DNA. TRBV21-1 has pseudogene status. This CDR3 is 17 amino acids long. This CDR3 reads CASSEISGTGGHQPQHF. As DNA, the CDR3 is TGTGCCAGCAGCGAAATCTCCGGGACAGGGGGTCATCAGCCCCAGCATTTT.

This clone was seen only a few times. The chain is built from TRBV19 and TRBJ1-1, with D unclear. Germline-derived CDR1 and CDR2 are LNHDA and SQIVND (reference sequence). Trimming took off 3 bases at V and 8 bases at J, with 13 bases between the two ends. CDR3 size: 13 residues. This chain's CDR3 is CASSIASGGEAFF. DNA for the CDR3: TGTGCCAGTAGTATCGCTTCAGGAGGGGAAGCTTTCTTT.

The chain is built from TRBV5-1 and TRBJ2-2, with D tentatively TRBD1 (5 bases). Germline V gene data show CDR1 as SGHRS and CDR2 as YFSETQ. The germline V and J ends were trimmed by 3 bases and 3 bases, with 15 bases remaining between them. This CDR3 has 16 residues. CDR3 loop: CASSSGPRADTGELFF. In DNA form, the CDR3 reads TGCGCCAGCAGCTCAGGACCCAGGGCCGACACCGGGGAGCTGTTTTTT.

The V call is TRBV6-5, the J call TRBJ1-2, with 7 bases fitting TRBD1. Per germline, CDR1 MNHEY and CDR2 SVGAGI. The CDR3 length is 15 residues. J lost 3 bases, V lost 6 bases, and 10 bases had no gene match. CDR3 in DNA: TGTGCCAGCAGAAAACAGGGGCCGGGCGACTATGGCTACACCTTC. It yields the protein CASRKQGPGDYGYTF.

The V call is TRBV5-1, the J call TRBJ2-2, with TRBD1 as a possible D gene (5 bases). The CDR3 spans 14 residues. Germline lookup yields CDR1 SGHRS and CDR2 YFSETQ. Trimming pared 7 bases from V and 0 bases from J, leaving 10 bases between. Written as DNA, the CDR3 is TGCGCCAGCGGCGAGACAGCGAACACCGGGGAGCTGTTTTTT. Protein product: CASGETANTGELFF. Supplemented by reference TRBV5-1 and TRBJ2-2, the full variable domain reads KAGVTQTPRYLIKTRGQQVTLSCSPISGHRSVSWYQQTPGQGLQFLFEYFSETQRNKGNFPGRFSGRQFSNSRSEMNVSTLELGDSALYLCASGETANTGELFFGEGSRLTVL.

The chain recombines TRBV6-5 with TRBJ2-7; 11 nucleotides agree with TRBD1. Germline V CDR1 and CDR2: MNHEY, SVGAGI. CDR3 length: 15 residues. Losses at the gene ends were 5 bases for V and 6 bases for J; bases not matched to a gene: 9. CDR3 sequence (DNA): TGTGCCAGCAGTAAGGACAGGGGGCGTAACAGCGAGCAGTACGTC. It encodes CASSKDRGRNSEQYV.

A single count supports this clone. This CDR3 reads CASSALRDRDTTGELFF. CDR3 DNA: TGTGCCAGCTCAGCCCTCCGGGACAGGGACACCACCGGGGAGCTGTTTTTT. The rearrangement uses TRBV18 and TRBJ2-2; 9 positions agree with TRBD1. The CDR3 length is 17 residues. J gave up 4 bases and V 5 bases, and 11 bases lay outside the gene matches. Germline V CDR1 and CDR2: KGHSH, LQKENI.

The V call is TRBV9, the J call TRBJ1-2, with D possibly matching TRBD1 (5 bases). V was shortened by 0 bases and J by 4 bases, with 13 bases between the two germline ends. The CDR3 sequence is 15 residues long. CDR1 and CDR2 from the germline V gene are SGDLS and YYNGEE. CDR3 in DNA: TGTGCCAGCAGCGTAGGAGGGGTAGGATCCTATGGCTACACCTTC. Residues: CASSVGGVGSYGYTF. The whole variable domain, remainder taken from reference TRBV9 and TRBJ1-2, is DSGVTQTPKHLITATGQRVTLRCSPRSGDLSVYWYQQSLDQGLQFLIQYYNGEERAKGNILERFSAQQFPDLHSELNLSSLELGDSALYFCASSVGGVGSYGYTFGSGTRLTVV.

The CDR3 reads CASSLAFGTDRAFF. The CDR3 nucleotides read TGTGCCAGCAGCTTAGCTTTTGGAACAGATCGGGCTTTCTTT. The chain joins TRBV7-9 to TRBJ1-1; no clear D. With 0 bases removed from V and 11 bases from J, the gap between germline ends came to 16 bases. Germline CDR1 and CDR2: SEHNR and FQNEAQ (reference sequence). This CDR3 comprises 14 residues.

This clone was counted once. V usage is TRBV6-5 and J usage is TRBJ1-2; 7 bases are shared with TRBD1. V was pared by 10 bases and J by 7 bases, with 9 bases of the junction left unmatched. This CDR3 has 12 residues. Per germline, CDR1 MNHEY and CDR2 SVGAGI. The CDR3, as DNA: TGTGCCACTCGACAGGGCGCTGCTGGCTACACCTTC. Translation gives CATRQGAAGYTF.